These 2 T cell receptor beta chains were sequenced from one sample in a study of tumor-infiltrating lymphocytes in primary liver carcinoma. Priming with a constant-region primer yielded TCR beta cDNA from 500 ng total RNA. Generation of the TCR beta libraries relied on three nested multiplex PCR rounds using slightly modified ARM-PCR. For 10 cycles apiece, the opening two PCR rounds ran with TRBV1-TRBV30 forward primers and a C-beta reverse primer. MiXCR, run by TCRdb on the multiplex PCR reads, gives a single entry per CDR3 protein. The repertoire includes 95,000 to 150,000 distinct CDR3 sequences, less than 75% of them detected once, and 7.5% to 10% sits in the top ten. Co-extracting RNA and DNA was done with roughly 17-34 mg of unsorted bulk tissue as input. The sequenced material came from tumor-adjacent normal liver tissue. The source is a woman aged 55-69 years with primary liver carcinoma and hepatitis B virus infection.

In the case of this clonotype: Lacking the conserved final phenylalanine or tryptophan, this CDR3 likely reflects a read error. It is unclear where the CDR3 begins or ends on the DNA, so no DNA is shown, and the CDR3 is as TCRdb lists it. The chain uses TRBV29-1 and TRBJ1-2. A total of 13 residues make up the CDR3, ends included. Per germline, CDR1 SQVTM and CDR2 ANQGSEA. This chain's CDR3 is CSVYLARDYDHTI.

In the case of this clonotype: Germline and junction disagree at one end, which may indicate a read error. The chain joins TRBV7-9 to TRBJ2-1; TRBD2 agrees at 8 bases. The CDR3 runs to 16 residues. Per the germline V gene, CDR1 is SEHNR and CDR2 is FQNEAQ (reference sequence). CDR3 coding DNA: TGTGCCAGCAGCTTAGCCGGCGGGAGGTCATACAATGAGCAGTTATTC. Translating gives CASSLAGGRSYNEQLF.